This T cell receptor beta chain originates from a study of T-cell reconstitution after alpha-beta-depleted transplantation in children. Trimming shortened V by 4 bases and J by 4 bases, and 17 bases separated the two germline ends. Germline loops: CDR1 SNHLY, CDR2 FYNNEI. This CDR3 has 16 residues. Unique molecular identifiers were used to barcode this TCRbeta library. A single record per CDR3 protein comes from TCRdb applying MiXCR to the PCR reads. The repertoire has nearly 350,000 distinct CDR3 sequences, 15% to 20% of them found once; the top ten carry roughly 41%. This TCR derives from a male patient aged 2 to 10 who had a stem cell transplant for acute lymphoblastic leukemia, so the T cells may come from the graft donor. The sequenced sample was PBMCs, mostly from graft donor cells, obtained 360 days after TCRalphabeta/CD19-depleted stem cell transplant. The chain employs TRBV2 and TRBJ2-1; D may be TRBD1 (6 bases). The CDR3 DNA is TGTGCCAGCAGTGGGCATTCCGGGACACCATACAATGAGCAGTTCTTC. Its translation: CASSGHSGTPYNEQFF.